The TCR beta chain under discussion was sequenced for a study of CD8+ T cells in alopecia areata. Concerning this clone itself: Its cognate antigen is unknown.

Reverse transcription of extracted RNA yielded cDNA, which provided the sequencing template. Profiled with immunoSEQ multiplex PCR; TCRdb holds only in-frame clones, not every one. This table has fewer than 200,000 clones, roughly 50% appearing once. This CDR3 comprises 14 residues. Germline V gene sequence: CDR1 LNHDA, CDR2 SQIVND (reference sequence). Trimming left V 3 bases short and J 2 bases short, with 8 bases between. Study-wide points: Normal-skin resident alphabeta T cells also appear among scalp sample sequences. Expanded CD8+ clones among the top 100, and scalp clonality, were significantly decreased by tofacitinib.

Indicated treatment: oral pan-JAK inhibitor, 5-10 mg twice daily. Sequencing was performed on CD4+ T cells sorted from blood, taken at approximately week 55, from a patient treated with tofacitinib. This TCR was recovered from a human donor with alopecia areata. The chain employs TRBV19 and TRBJ1-3; D ambiguous. The CDR3 bases are TGTGCCAGTAGTATGGCGGGCGCTGGAAACACCATATATTTT. It encodes CASSMAGAGNTIYF.